In its sample, the clone carrying this TCR beta chain was seen once. Assay used: immunoSEQ multiplex PCR; TCRdb lists only in-frame clones, some missing. Of under 250,000 clones in the sample, about four fifths were seen once. V was pared by 4 bases and J by 5 bases, with 1 base of the junction left unmatched. Looked up from germline, CDR1 is LGHNT and CDR2 is FRNRAP. The CDR3 has 15 amino acids. These data come from a study of blood T cell repertoires in COVID-19. For the study at large: Acute-phase and convalescent COVID-19 samples originated in the United States, Italy and Spain.

Sequenced input: peripheral blood. This sequence originates from a woman aged 25 to 39 who had recovered from COVID-19. The chain uses TRBV12-5 and TRBJ2-1; 14 nucleotides match TRBD2. CDR3 nucleotides: TGTGCTAGTGGTTGGGGACTAGCGGGAGACAATGAGCAGTTCTTC. Translation gives CASGWGLAGDNEQFF.